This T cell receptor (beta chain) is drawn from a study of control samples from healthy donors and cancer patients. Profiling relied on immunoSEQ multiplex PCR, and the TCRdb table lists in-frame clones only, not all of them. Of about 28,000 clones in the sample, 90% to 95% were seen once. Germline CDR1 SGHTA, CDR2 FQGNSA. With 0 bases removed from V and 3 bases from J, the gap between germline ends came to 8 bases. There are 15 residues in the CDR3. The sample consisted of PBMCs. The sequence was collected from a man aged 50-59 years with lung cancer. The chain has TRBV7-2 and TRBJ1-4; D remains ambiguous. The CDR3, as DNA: TGTGCCAGCAGCTTAGCGGGGTTGGCTAATGAAAAACTGTTTTTT. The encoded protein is CASSLAGLANEKLFF. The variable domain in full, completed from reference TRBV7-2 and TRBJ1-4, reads GAGVSQSPSNKVTEKGKDVELRCDPISGHTALYWYRQSLGQGLEFLIYFQGNSAPDKSGLPSDRFSAERTGGSVSTLTIQRTQQEDSAVYLCASSLAGLANEKLFFGSGTQLSVL.